Listed below are T cell receptor beta chains from one sample, sequenced in a study of response to subunit inactivated influenza vaccine. Using its own MiXCR run on the RT-PCR reads, TCRdb lists one record per CDR3 protein. The repertoire holds around 190,000 distinct CDR3 sequences, around 9% seen once, with roughly 10% in the top ten. The sample consisted of non-naive T cells sorted from PBMCs, taken on the day of vaccination. These TCRs come from a man aged 50-59 years who received an inactivated influenza vaccine. The CDR3 runs from the conserved cysteine through the conserved F or W. The order of the fields is J gene, clone size, V gene, D gene, CDR3 DNA, CDR3 protein. A D gene is named only where the DNA matches it firmly. Clone size, where shown, is once, few, many, or a class for clones that have expanded.

J gene: TRBJ2-2
clone size: many
V gene: TRBV5-1
D gene: NA
CDR3 DNA: TGCGCCAGCAGATACCAAACAGGGCCCGGCGGGGAGCTGTTTTTT
CDR3 protein: CASRYQTGPGGELFF

J gene: TRBJ2-7
clone size: NA
V gene: TRBV3-1
D gene: NA
CDR3 DNA: TGTGCCAGCAGCGGGGGGGGGCTCGAGCAGTACTTC
CDR3 protein: CASSGGGLEQYF

J gene: TRBJ1-1
clone size: many
V gene: TRBV5-1
D gene: TRBD1
CDR3 DNA: TGCGCCAGCAGCTGGACAGGGAGTGATAACACTGAAGCTTTCTTT
CDR3 protein: CASSWTGSDNTEAFF

J gene: TRBJ2-7
clone size: NA
V gene: TRBV7-2
D gene: NA
CDR3 DNA: TGTGCCAGCAGCCTCTCTTCCTACGAGCAGCACTTC
CDR3 protein: CASSLSSYEQHF

J gene: TRBJ1-4
clone size: NA
V gene: TRBV5-1
D gene: NA
CDR3 DNA: TGCGCCAGCAGCACCAGATCTAAGGAAAAACTGTTTTTT
CDR3 protein: CASSTRSKEKLFF

J gene: TRBJ2-5
clone size: few
V gene: TRBV28
D gene: NA
CDR3 DNA: TGTGCCACCGACGTGGGGACTCAAGAGACCCAGTACTTC
CDR3 protein: CATDVGTQETQYF

J gene: TRBJ2-1
clone size: many
V gene: TRBV20-1
D gene: TRBD2
CDR3 DNA: TGCAGTGCTCGGCCGCGCCTAGCGGGAGGGGGCGATGAGCAGTTCTTC
CDR3 protein: CSARPRLAGGGDEQFF

J gene: TRBJ2-1
clone size: few
V gene: TRBV20-1
D gene: TRBD2
CDR3 DNA: TGCAGTGCTAGGAAGACTAGCGGGCGATTCTTCTTC
CDR3 protein: CSARKTSGRFFF

J gene: TRBJ2-1
clone size: few
V gene: TRBV5-5
D gene: NA
CDR3 DNA: TGTGCCAGCAGCTTAATAACGGGCTGGGGGCAGTTCTTC
CDR3 protein: CASSLITGWGQFF

J gene: TRBJ2-3
clone size: NA
V gene: TRBV20-1
D gene: NA
CDR3 DNA: TGCAGTGCTAGCGGGGATAGCACAGATACGCAGTATTTT
CDR3 protein: CSASGDSTDTQYF